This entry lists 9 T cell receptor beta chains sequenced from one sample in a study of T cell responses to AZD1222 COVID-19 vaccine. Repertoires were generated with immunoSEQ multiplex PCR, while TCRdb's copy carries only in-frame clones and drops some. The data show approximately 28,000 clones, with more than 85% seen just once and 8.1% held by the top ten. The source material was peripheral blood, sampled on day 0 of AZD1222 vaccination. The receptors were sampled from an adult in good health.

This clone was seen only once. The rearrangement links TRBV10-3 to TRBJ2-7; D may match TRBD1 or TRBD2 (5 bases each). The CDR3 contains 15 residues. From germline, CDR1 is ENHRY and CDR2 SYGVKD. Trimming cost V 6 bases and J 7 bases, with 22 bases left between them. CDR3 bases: TGTGCCATCAGCGATTGGGTGGGGGACCAGGGAGAGCAGTACTTC. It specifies CAISDWVGDQGEQYF.

DNA of the CDR3: TGTGCCAGCAGCCACGGCGGCAGGGTGCACAATGAGCAGTTCTTC. Amino acid sequence: CASSHGGRVHNEQFF. This sequence joins TRBV5-8 and TRBJ2-1, with D possibly TRBD1 on 5 matching bases. The V and J ends lost 4 bases and 5 bases respectively, with 16 bases between them. The CDR3 loop spans 15 amino acids. Per the germline V gene, CDR1 is SGHTS and CDR2 is YDEGEE.

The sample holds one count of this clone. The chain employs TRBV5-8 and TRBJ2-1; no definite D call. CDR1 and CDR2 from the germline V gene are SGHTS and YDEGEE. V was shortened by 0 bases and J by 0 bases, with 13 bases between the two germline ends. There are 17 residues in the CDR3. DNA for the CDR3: TGTGCCAGCAGCTTGGCGAGCCAGCTAAGCTCCTACAATGAGCAGTTCTTC. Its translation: CASSLASQLSSYNEQFF.

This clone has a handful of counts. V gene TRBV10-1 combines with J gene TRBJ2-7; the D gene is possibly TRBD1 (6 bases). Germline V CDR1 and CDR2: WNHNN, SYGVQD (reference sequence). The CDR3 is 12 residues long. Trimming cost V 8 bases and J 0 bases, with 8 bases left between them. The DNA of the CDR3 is TGCGCCAGCGGGGACAACTCCTACGAGCAGTACTTC. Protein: CASGDNSYEQYF.

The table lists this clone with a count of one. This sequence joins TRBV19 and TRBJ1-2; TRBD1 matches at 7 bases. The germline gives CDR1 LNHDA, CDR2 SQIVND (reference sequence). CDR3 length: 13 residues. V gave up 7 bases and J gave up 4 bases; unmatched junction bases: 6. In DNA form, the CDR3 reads TGTGCCAGTAAGGCAGGGGGGGTCTATGGCTACACCTTC. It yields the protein CASKAGGVYGYTF. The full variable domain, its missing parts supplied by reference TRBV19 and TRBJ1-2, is DGGITQSPKYLFRKEGQNVTLSCEQNLNHDAMYWYRQDPGQGLRLIYYSQIVNDFQKGDIAEGYSVSREKKESFPLTVTSAQKNPTAFYLCASKAGGVYGYTFGSGTRLTVV.

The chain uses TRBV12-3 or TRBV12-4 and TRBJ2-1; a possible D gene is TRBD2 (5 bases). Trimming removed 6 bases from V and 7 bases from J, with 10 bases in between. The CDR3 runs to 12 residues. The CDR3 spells CASSPGRNEQFF. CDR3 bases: TGTGCCAGCAGCCCGGGGAGAAATGAGCAGTTCTTC.

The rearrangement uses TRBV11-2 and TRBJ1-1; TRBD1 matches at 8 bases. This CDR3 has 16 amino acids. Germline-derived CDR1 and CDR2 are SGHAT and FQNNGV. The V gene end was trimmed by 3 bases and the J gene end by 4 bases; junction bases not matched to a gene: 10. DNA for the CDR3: TGTGCCAGCAGCTTGGGGGGGGACAGGCCGACCACTGAAGCTTTCTTT. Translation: CASSLGGDRPTTEAFF.

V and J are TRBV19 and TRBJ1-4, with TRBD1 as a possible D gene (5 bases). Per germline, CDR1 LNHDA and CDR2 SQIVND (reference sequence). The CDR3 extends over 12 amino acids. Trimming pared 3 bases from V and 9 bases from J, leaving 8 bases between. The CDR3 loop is CASSIGGKKLFF. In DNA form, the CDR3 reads TGTGCCAGTAGTATCGGGGGAAAAAAACTGTTTTTT. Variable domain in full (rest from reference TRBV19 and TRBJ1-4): DGGITQSPKYLFRKEGQNVTLSCEQNLNHDAMYWYRQDPGQGLRLIYYSQIVNDFQKGDIAEGYSVSREKKESFPLTVTSAQKNPTAFYLCASSIGGKKLFFGSGTQLSVL.

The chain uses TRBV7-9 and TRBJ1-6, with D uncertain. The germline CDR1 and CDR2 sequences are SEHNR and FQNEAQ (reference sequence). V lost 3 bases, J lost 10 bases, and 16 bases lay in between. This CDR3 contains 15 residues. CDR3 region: CASSFDAAGTSPLHF. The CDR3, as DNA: TGTGCCAGCAGCTTTGACGCCGCCGGCACGTCACCCCTCCACTTT.